This entry lists 12 T cell receptor beta chains sequenced from one sample in a study of T-cell memory formation after mild COVID-19. TCRdb independently ran MiXCR on the 5' RACE reads; one entry per CDR3 protein. The sample shows some 88,000 distinct CDR3 sequences, approximately 25% of them seen only once. The specimen was PBMCs or a T cell subset sorted from them (not recorded which). The source is a man younger than 35 who had mild COVID-19 (a few samples of this study predate the infection). Cell type and time point are not known.

In this sample, this clonotype turned up a few times. The chain's CDR3 is CASSWGDRYTEAFF. In DNA, the CDR3 is TGTGCCAGCAGCTGGGGGGACAGGTACACTGAAGCTTTCTTT. The J gene is TRBJ1-1, the V gene TRBV7-2; 8 positions agree with TRBD1. This CDR3 spans 14 amino acids. CDR1 and CDR2 (germline): SGHTA, FQGNSA. Trimming took 4 bases from V and 3 from J; bases not matched to a gene: 4. Based on the CDR3 plus reference TRBV7-2 and TRBJ1-1, the full variable domain is GAGVSQSPSNKVTEKGKDVELRCDPISGHTALYWYRQSLGQGLEFLIYFQGNSAPDKSGLPSDRFSAERTGGSVSTLTIQRTQQEDSAVYLCASSWGDRYTEAFFGQGTRLTVV.

This clonotype was observed a few times. V and J are TRBV5-1 and TRBJ2-3; 8 positions match TRBD2. V gave up 2 bases and J gave up 2 bases; unmatched junction bases: 7. Per germline, CDR1 SGHRS and CDR2 YFSETQ. There are 16 residues in the CDR3. For the CDR3, the DNA is TGCGCCAGCAGCTTATTCGCGGGGGGCGACACAGATACGCAGTATTTT. Translating gives CASSLFAGGDTDTQYF.

V and J are TRBV6-6 and TRBJ2-7; D gene unclear. Trimming took off 11 bases at V and 3 bases at J, with 14 bases between the two ends. The CDR3 covers 12 residues. Germline V lookup: CDR1 MNHNY, CDR2 SVGAGI (reference sequence). The CDR3 here is CASAHTIYEQYF. As DNA, the CDR3 is TGTGCCTCAGCCCATACTATCTACGAGCAGTACTTC.

The DNA for the CDR3 is TGTGCCAGCAGACGGACAGCAGTCCGGGTCGATGAGCAGTTCTTC. Encoded protein: CASRRTAVRVDEQFF. The rearrangement uses TRBV2 and TRBJ2-1, with D possibly matching TRBD1 (6 bases). The CDR3 totals 15 residues. V shed 6 bases and J shed 8 bases, with 20 bases lying between them. From germline, CDR1 is SNHLY and CDR2 FYNNEI.

This clonotype has more than one count but fewer than ten. The chain carries TRBV20-1 and TRBJ2-7, with 7 positions matching TRBD1. The V gene's germline CDR1 is DFQATT and CDR2 SNEGSKA (reference sequence). The CDR3 is 16 amino acids. V lost 0 bases and J lost 3; bases outside the gene matches: 11. The CDR3 loop is CSARDGGQQGVYEQYF. The CDR3 nucleotides read TGCAGTGCTAGAGATGGGGGACAGCAGGGGGTCTACGAGCAGTACTTC.

V and J are TRBV7-6 and TRBJ2-2; 8 bases match TRBD1. The CDR3 runs to 16 residues. Germline CDR1 reads SGHVS; CDR2 reads FNYEAQ. Losses at the gene ends were 1 base for V and 7 bases for J; bases not matched to a gene: 8. For the CDR3, the DNA is TGTGCCAGCAGCTTAGTCTCGACAGGGGCGAACGGGGAGCTGTTTTTT. It is translated as CASSLVSTGANGELFF.

V usage is TRBV7-3 and J usage is TRBJ2-2, with 7 bases aligning to TRBD2. With V trimmed by 5 bases and J by 0 bases, 3 bases remained unmatched. Germline V gene data show CDR1 as SGHTA and CDR2 as FQGTGA. This CDR3 has 15 amino acids. The chain's CDR3 is CASSRGTTNTGELFF. CDR3 sequence (DNA): TGTGCCAGCAGCCGGGGGACTACGAACACCGGGGAGCTGTTTTTT.

V and J are TRBV6-5 and TRBJ2-1; 9 bases match TRBD2. V lost 5 bases to trimming and J lost 4 bases; unmatched junction nucleotides: 6. The CDR3 contains 15 residues. CDR1 MNHEY and CDR2 SVGAGI come from the germline V gene. The CDR3 DNA is TGTGCCAGCAGTAAGCTAGCGGGGTCTTACAATGAGCAGTTCTTC. Encoded protein: CASSKLAGSYNEQFF.

The V gene is TRBV29-1, the J gene TRBJ1-1; no definite D call. The length of the CDR3 is 14 residues. Trimming stripped 6 bases from V and 5 bases from J, with 19 bases between. Germline CDR1 and CDR2: SQVTM and ANQGSEA. The CDR3 DNA is TGCAGCGTCATCCTCGGACGGGGAGGAACTGAAGCTTTCTTT. It specifies CSVILGRGGTEAFF.

V usage is TRBV4-1 and J usage is TRBJ1-1, with 7 bases aligning to TRBD1. After removal of 8 bases from V and 0 bases from J, the junction contained 9 bases not matched to a gene. This CDR3 has 15 amino acids. Germline V lookup: CDR1 MGHRA, CDR2 YSYEKL. In DNA form, the CDR3 reads TGCGCCAGCGGGCGGCAGGGGGACATGAACACTGAAGCTTTCTTT. Translation gives CASGRQGDMNTEAFF.

CDR3 DNA sequence: TGTGCCAGCAGCTTAACAGGGGGTGTACAAGAGACCCAGTACTTC. Its protein is CASSLTGGVQETQYF. The chain combines TRBV7-6 with TRBJ2-5; 8 nucleotides align to TRBD1. V was pared by 2 bases and J by 2 bases, with 4 bases of the junction left unmatched. CDR3 length: 15 amino acids. Germline loops: CDR1 SGHVS, CDR2 FNYEAQ.

The chain carries TRBV4-1 and TRBJ1-6, with D maybe TRBD1 (6 bases). Trimming cost V 3 bases and J 8 bases, with 14 bases left between them. Germline-derived CDR1 and CDR2 are MGHRA and YSYEKL. The CDR3 loop spans 15 amino acids. CDR3 bases: TGCGCCAGCAGCCAGAGCAGGGGAGTTCATTCACCCCTCCACTTT. It translates to CASSQSRGVHSPLHF.